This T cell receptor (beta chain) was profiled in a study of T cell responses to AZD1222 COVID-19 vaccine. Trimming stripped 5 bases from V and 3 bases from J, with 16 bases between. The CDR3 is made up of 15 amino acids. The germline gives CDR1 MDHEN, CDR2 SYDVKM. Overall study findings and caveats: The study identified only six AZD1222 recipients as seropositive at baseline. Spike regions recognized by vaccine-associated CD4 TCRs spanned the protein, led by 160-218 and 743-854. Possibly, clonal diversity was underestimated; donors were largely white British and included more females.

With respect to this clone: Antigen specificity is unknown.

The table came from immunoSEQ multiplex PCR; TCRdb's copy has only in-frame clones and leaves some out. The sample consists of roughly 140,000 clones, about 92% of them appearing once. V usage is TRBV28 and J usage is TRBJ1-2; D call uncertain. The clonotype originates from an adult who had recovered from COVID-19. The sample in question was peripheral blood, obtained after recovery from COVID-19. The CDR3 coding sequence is TGTGCCAGCAGTCCCCGAGAGGGATGGGACTATGGCTACACCTTC. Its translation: CASSPREGWDYGYTF.